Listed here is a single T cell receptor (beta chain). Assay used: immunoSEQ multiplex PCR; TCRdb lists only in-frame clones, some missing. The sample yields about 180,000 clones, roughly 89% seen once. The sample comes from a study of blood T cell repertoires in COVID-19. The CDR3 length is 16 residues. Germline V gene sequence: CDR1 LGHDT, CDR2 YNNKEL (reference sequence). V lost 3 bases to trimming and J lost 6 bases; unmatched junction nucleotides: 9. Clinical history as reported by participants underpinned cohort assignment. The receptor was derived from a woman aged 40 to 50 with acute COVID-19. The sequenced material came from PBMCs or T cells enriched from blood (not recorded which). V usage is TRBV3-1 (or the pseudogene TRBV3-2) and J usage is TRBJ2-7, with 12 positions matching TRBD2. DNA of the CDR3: TGTGCCAGCAGCCAGGCCTCGACTAGCGGGGGTAGCGAGCAGTACTTC. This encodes CASSQASTSGGSEQYF.